Shown below are 21 T cell receptor beta chains from a single sample sequenced in a study of OX40 agonist ivuxolimab in advanced cancers. TCRdb's copy holds only in-frame clones and misses some; the assay was immunoSEQ multiplex PCR. This repertoire shows about 73,000 clones, over 80% found once; its top ten account for 11%. Sequenced here: CD4+ or CD8+ T cells sorted from blood, sampled in a trial of the OX40 agonist ivuxolimab. The receptors here all came from an adult with an advanced solid tumor such as melanoma, head and neck, liver or kidney cancer.

The DNA of the CDR3 is TGTGCCAGTAGTATGGATGGGCAGGGGACTGAAGCTTTCTTT. Protein: CASSMDGQGTEAFF. V gene TRBV19 combines with J gene TRBJ1-1; TRBD1 might be the D (6 bases). Trimming left V 3 bases short and J 5 bases short, with 13 bases between. The CDR3 has 14 amino acids. Germline CDR1 reads LNHDA; CDR2 reads SQIVND (reference sequence).

The chain uses TRBV28 and TRBJ2-7, with TRBD2 identical over 7 bases. With 3 bases clipped from V and 3 bases from J, the junction kept 8 bases outside the gene matches. This CDR3 spans 15 amino acids. Germline CDR1 and CDR2: MDHEN and SYDVKM. The CDR3 reads CASSFRGSAFYEQYF. In DNA, the CDR3 is TGTGCCAGCAGTTTTCGCGGGAGTGCCTTCTACGAGCAGTACTTC. Supplemented by reference TRBV28 and TRBJ2-7, the full variable domain reads DVKVTQSSRYLVKRTGEKVFLECVQDMDHENMFWYRQDPGLGLRLIYFSYDVKMKEKGDIPEGYSVSREKKERFSLILESASTNQTSMYLCASSFRGSAFYEQYFGPGTRLTVT.

The J gene is TRBJ2-7, the V gene TRBV7-9, with D hard to call. CDR3 length equals 12 residues. CDR1 and CDR2 from the germline V gene are SEHNR and FQNEAQ (reference sequence). The V end lost 5 bases, the J end lost 2 bases, and 7 bases lay between the germline ends. CDR3 protein: CASSTRPYEQYF. CDR3 bases: TGTGCCAGCAGCACGCGACCCTACGAGCAGTACTTC.

The chain carries TRBV7-9 and TRBJ2-7; 9 nucleotides line up with TRBD2. Germline loops: CDR1 SEHNR, CDR2 FQNEAQ (reference sequence). V was pared by 4 bases and J by 4 bases, with 8 bases of the junction left unmatched. The CDR3 is 15 amino acids. CDR3 nucleotides: TGTGCCAGCAGCTCTAAAGGTAGCGGGAGTTACGAGCAGTACTTC. Protein sequence: CASSSKGSGSYEQYF.

This clone was seen a single time. This chain uses TRBV9 with TRBJ1-5; TRBD1 is a possible D gene (5 bases). The CDR3 spans 15 residues. CDR1 SGDLS and CDR2 YYNGEE come from the germline V gene. Trimming left V 4 bases short and J 7 bases short, with 18 bases between. The chain's CDR3 is CASSRGGGGGQPQHF. The DNA for the CDR3 is TGTGCCAGCAGCCGTGGTGGCGGGGGAGGGCAGCCCCAGCATTTT. Full variable domain (outside the CDR3, taken from reference TRBV9 and TRBJ1-5): DSGVTQTPKHLITATGQRVTLRCSPRSGDLSVYWYQQSLDQGLQFLIQYYNGEERAKGNILERFSAQQFPDLHSELNLSSLELGDSALYFCASSRGGGGGQPQHFGDGTRLSIL.

The V and J genes are TRBV5-4 and TRBJ2-1; the match to TRBD2 covers 11 bases. The junction had 6 bases not matched to a gene; V was cut back by 4 bases and J by 6 bases. The germline gives CDR1 SGHNT, CDR2 YYREEE (reference sequence). The CDR3 is 15 amino acids. The CDR3 DNA is TGTGCCAGCAGCCCTTTAGCGGGGGGGTCCAATGAGCAGTTCTTC. It yields the protein CASSPLAGGSNEQFF. The complete variable domain, with remaining parts taken from reference TRBV5-4 and TRBJ2-1, reads ETGVTQSPTHLIKTRGQQVTLRCSSQSGHNTVSWYQQALGQGPQFIFQYYREEENGRGNFPPRFSGLQFPNYSSELNVNALELDDSALYLCASSPLAGGSNEQFFGPGTRLTVL.

V is TRBV6-1 and J is TRBJ2-5; TRBD2 aligns across 7 bases. CDR3 length equals 14 residues. Germline lookup yields CDR1 MNHNS and CDR2 SASEGT. V lost 3 bases to trimming and J lost 4 bases; unmatched junction nucleotides: 5. The CDR3: CASSDWAGVETQYF. The CDR3 DNA reads TGTGCCAGCAGTGACTGGGCGGGAGTAGAGACCCAGTACTTC.

The chain employs TRBV19 and TRBJ1-1; D unclear. Germline loops: CDR1 LNHDA, CDR2 SQIVND (reference sequence). This CDR3 is built from 13 residues. V shed 11 bases and J shed 4 bases, with 17 bases lying between them. CDR3 in amino acids: CAGSSDGGTEAFF. For the CDR3, the DNA is TGTGCCGGTTCTAGTGATGGCGGCACTGAAGCTTTCTTT.

The chain carries TRBV10-3 and TRBJ2-7; tentative D call: TRBD1 (6 bases). The CDR3 is 16 amino acids. Germline V gives CDR1 ENHRY, CDR2 SYGVKD. Trimming removed 5 bases from V and 0 bases from J, with 17 bases in between. DNA for the CDR3: TGTGCCATCAGTAAAGGACAGTGGAGCCTCTCCTACGAGCAGTACTTC. This translates into CAISKGQWSLSYEQYF.

The chain links TRBV7-2 to TRBJ2-1; 13 bases align to TRBD2. Unmatched junction bases numbered 7, after V lost 3 bases and J lost 8 bases. Germline CDR1 reads SGHTA; CDR2 reads FQGNSA. This CDR3 is 16 amino acids long. CDR3 protein: CASSLGLAGSGDEQFF. CDR3 coding DNA: TGTGCCAGCAGCTTGGGACTAGCGGGGTCTGGCGATGAGCAGTTCTTC.

This sequence joins TRBV7-3 and TRBJ1-1, with no clear D. CDR1 SGHTA and CDR2 FQGTGA come from the germline V gene. Trimming took off 0 bases at V and 0 bases at J, with 2 bases between the two ends. This CDR3 is built from 13 residues. The chain's CDR3 is CASSLTVNTEAFF. The DNA of the CDR3 is TGTGCCAGCAGCTTAACGGTGAACACTGAAGCTTTCTTT.

The chain employs TRBV11-1 and TRBJ2-7; weak D call: TRBD1 (6 bases). The CDR3 is 14 amino acids. Germline lookup yields CDR1 SGHAT and CDR2 FQDESV (reference sequence). Trimming removed 5 bases at V and 2 bases at J, with 13 bases between. Written as DNA, the CDR3 is TGTGCCAGCAGCCCCCGGGACATGACCTACGAGCAGTACTTC. This codes for CASSPRDMTYEQYF.

Written as DNA, the CDR3 is TGTGCCAGCAGCAATAGCGGTGGAGTAAGCTACGAGCAGTACTTC. Translating gives CASSNSGGVSYEQYF. The genes are TRBV7-6 and TRBJ2-7, with D maybe TRBD2 (6 bases). This CDR3 contains 15 residues. Germline V lookup: CDR1 SGHVS, CDR2 FNYEAQ. V was clipped by 5 bases and J by 3 bases, with 17 bases between them.

The chain uses TRBV27 and TRBJ1-1; maybe TRBD1 (6 bases). With 3 bases removed from V and 6 bases from J, the gap between germline ends came to 11 bases. The CDR3 contains 13 residues. The germline V gene has CDR1 MNHEY and CDR2 SMNVEV (reference sequence). The CDR3: CASSFGAGAEAFF. The CDR3 nucleotides are TGTGCCAGCAGTTTTGGGGCAGGGGCTGAAGCTTTCTTT.

This clone was counted a single time. The chain carries TRBV11-2 and TRBJ2-7; TRBD1 might be the D (5 bases). This CDR3 contains 13 residues. The germline gives CDR1 SGHAT, CDR2 FQNNGV. V shed 3 bases and J shed 4 bases, with 10 bases lying between them. The CDR3 reads CASSLPDSYEQYF. Here the CDR3 DNA reads TGTGCCAGCAGCTTGCCCGACAGTTACGAGCAGTACTTC.

As DNA, the CDR3 is TGTGCCAGCAGCGGAGCCGGACAGGGCCGCGAGCAGTACTTC. As protein: CASSGAGQGREQYF. The rearrangement joins TRBV9 to TRBJ2-7, with TRBD1 identical over 8 bases. The junction had 8 bases not matched to a gene; V was cut back by 3 bases and J by 6 bases. The CDR3 runs 14 residues. Germline V gene data show CDR1 as SGDLS and CDR2 as YYNGEE.

This chain links TRBV5-1 with TRBJ2-7, with 7 bases identical to TRBD1. Unmatched junction bases numbered 7, after V lost 4 bases and J lost 3 bases. The CDR3 length is 14 residues. CDR1 and CDR2 (germline): SGHRS, YFSETQ. The CDR3 sequence is CASSQGQTIYEQYF. The CDR3 DNA follows: TGCGCCAGCAGCCAGGGACAGACCATCTACGAGCAGTACTTC. The full variable domain, with the rest looked up from reference TRBV5-1 and TRBJ2-7, is KAGVTQTPRYLIKTRGQQVTLSCSPISGHRSVSWYQQTPGQGLQFLFEYFSETQRNKGNFPGRFSGRQFSNSRSEMNVSTLELGDSALYLCASSQGQTIYEQYFGPGTRLTVT.

This CDR3 is CASNLAALGDTQYF. The CDR3 coding sequence is TGTGCCAGTAATCTAGCGGCATTAGGAGATACGCAGTATTTT. This chain connects TRBV19 to TRBJ2-3; 7 positions match TRBD2. V was pared by 7 bases and J by 5 bases, with 9 bases of the junction left unmatched. This CDR3 comprises 14 residues. Germline CDR1 is LNHDA and CDR2 is SQIVND (reference sequence).

This chain connects TRBV28 to TRBJ2-7, with D perhaps assigned TRBD1 or TRBD2 (6 bases each). The germline V and J ends were trimmed by 7 bases and 5 bases, with 18 bases remaining between them. CDR3 length equals 14 residues. CDR1 is MDHEN, CDR2 SYDVKM, per germline. CDR3 in DNA: TGTGCCAGCACTCCATCGGGGGCGGCTGACGAGCAGTACTTC. Translating gives CASTPSGAADEQYF.

The chain carries TRBV13 and TRBJ2-1; the D is unclear. V shed 3 bases and J shed 4 bases, with 13 bases lying between them. Germline-derived CDR1 and CDR2 are PRHDT and FYEKMQ (reference sequence). This CDR3 contains 15 residues. DNA for the CDR3: TGTGCCAGCAGCTTGGGCGGAAACAATTACAATGAGCAGTTCTTC. Its translation: CASSLGGNNYNEQFF.

This chain joins TRBV4-1 and TRBJ2-3; possible D gene TRBD2, 5 bases. Germline V gene sequence: CDR1 MGHRA, CDR2 YSYEKL. This CDR3 has 14 residues. Trimming removed 1 base at V and 8 bases at J, with 13 bases between. CDR3 in amino acids: CASSQVRGEGTQYF. In DNA form, the CDR3 reads TGCGCCAGCAGCCAAGTACGGGGAGAGGGTACGCAGTATTTT.